The 25 T cell receptor beta chains given below trace back to one sample, sequenced in a study of early T cells in non-severe SARS-CoV-2 infection. TCRdb independently ran MiXCR on the 5' RACE reads; one entry per CDR3 protein. The sample carries around 47,000 distinct CDR3 sequences, roughly 9.6% recorded once. The source material was whole blood. These receptors were taken from an adult who was a healthcare worker with PCR-confirmed SARS-CoV-2 infection or an uninfected control (not recorded which).

This clonotype was picked up many times. This chain uses TRBV7-2 with TRBJ2-6; tentative D call: TRBD1 (6 bases). CDR3 length: 20 amino acids. CDR1 and CDR2 from the germline V gene are SGHTA and FQGNSA. Trimming took 4 bases from V and 0 from J, leaving 22 bases between them. CDR3 amino acids: CASSSTGLIGSLSGANVLTF. The CDR3 DNA reads as TGTGCCAGCAGCTCGACAGGTCTGATAGGGTCTCTCTCTGGGGCCAACGTCCTGACTTTC.

The chain joins TRBV28 to TRBJ2-5, with a weak D call TRBD2 (5 bases). CDR3 size: 13 residues. Germline V gene lookup returns CDR1 MDHEN and CDR2 SYDVKM. V was pared by 9 bases and J by 0 bases, with 11 bases between. CDR3 amino acids: CASAAGDQETQYF. The CDR3 bases are TGTGCCAGTGCGGCGGGTGACCAAGAGACCCAGTACTTC.

This clonotype was recorded at least ten times. Sequence at one end of the junction differs from germline and may be a read error. This sequence joins TRBV11-2 and TRBJ2-7; D possibly corresponds to TRBD2 (5 bases). This CDR3 has 11 residues. The germline V gene encodes CDR1 SGHAT and CDR2 FQNNGV. CDR3 coding DNA: TGTGCCAGCAGCTTAGCCCTAGCCGTCATCTTC. As protein: CASSLALAVIF.

This clonotype showed up just a few times. The chain joins TRBV6-5 to TRBJ2-1; 11 nucleotides line up with TRBD2. CDR1 and CDR2 from the germline V gene are MNHEY and SVGAGI. Trimming took 6 bases from V and 4 from J; bases not matched to a gene: 14. This CDR3 has 18 amino acids. The CDR3 loop reads CASRPLAGGMGSYNEQFF. CDR3 in DNA: TGTGCCAGCAGGCCCCTAGCGGGAGGTATGGGGTCGTACAATGAGCAGTTCTTC.

About this clonotype itself: A read error may explain this, as a much larger clone is one base away. The chain carries TRBV7-8 and TRBJ2-3; perhaps TRBD1 as D (7 bases). Germline V gene data show CDR1 as SGHVS and CDR2 as FQNEAQ. The CDR3 contains 12 residues. The CDR3 loop reads CVSRGVADTQYF. For the CDR3, the DNA is TGTGTCAGCAGGGGGGTGGCGGATACGCAGTATTTT. The full variable domain, completed using reference TRBV7-8 and TRBJ2-3, is GAGVSQSPRYKVAKRGQDVALRCDPISGHVSLFWYQQALGQGPEFLTYFQNEAQLDKSGLPSDRFFAERPEGSVSTLKIQRTQQEDSAVYLCVSRGVADTQYFGPGTRLTVL.

This clonotype has ten or more counts. CDR3 sequence (DNA): TGTGCCAGCAGCTCAGGACTAGCGAGGGCGAACGAGCAGTACTTC. Its translation: CASSSGLARANEQYF. V and J are TRBV9 and TRBJ2-7, with 9 bases matching TRBD2. The CDR3 loop spans 15 amino acids. In germline, CDR1 is SGDLS, CDR2 YYNGEE. J was trimmed by 5 bases and V by 4 bases; bases with no gene match: 10.

This chain uses TRBV24-1 with TRBJ2-1, with D possibly being TRBD2 (6 bases). This CDR3 comprises 15 residues. Germline-derived CDR1 and CDR2 are KGHDR and SFDVKD. The ends were cut back, 1 base at V and 7 bases at J, with 13 bases in the middle. CDR3 bases: TGTGCCACCAGTGATTTCGAGCGCCGGGGGAATGAGCAGTTCTTC. Residues: CATSDFERRGNEQFF.

This clonotype was counted a few times. The genes are TRBV6-2 or TRBV6-3 and TRBJ2-1, with 7 positions matching TRBD2. Trimming removed 6 bases from V and 7 bases from J; junction bases left unmatched: 12. CDR1 is MNHEY, CDR2 SVGEGT, per germline. The CDR3 sequence is 15 residues long. In DNA, the CDR3 is TGTGCCAGCAGCCCGACTAGCCCAAGAGTGAATGAGCAGTTCTTC. Translating gives CASSPTSPRVNEQFF.

V and J are TRBV20-1 and TRBJ2-1; the match to TRBD1 covers 7 bases. CDR3 length: 14 residues. V gave up 8 bases and J gave up 4 bases; unmatched junction bases: 11. Germline CDR1 and CDR2: DFQATT and SNEGSKA (reference sequence). This CDR3 is CSLSGTAIYNEQFF. As DNA, the CDR3 is TGCAGTTTATCCGGGACAGCCATTTACAATGAGCAGTTCTTC.

There are a few counts of this clonotype. The genes are TRBV20-1 and TRBJ1-6; 8 bases are a match to TRBD1. Per the germline V gene, CDR1 is DFQATT and CDR2 is SNEGSKA (reference sequence). The V and J ends lost 6 bases and 8 bases, in that order; junction bases with no gene match: 6. CDR3 length equals 13 residues. CDR3 region: CSAQGARDSPLHF. In DNA, the CDR3 is TGCAGTGCCCAGGGGGCGAGGGATTCACCCCTCCACTTT.

This clonotype occurred many times. V and J are TRBV6-2 or TRBV6-3 and TRBJ2-5, with 9 bases fitting TRBD1. The CDR3 is 14 residues long. Trimming removed 8 bases from V and 5 bases from J; junction bases left unmatched: 9. CDR1 is MNHEY, CDR2 SVGEGT, per germline. The CDR3 protein is CASAWDRVDETQYF. In nucleotides, the CDR3 is TGTGCCAGCGCCTGGGACAGGGTCGACGAGACCCAGTACTTC.

The table lists this clonotype with many counts. The chain carries TRBV18 and TRBJ1-1; 10 bases align to TRBD1. The germline gives CDR1 KGHSH, CDR2 LQKENI. With 6 bases clipped from V and 5 bases from J, the junction kept 9 bases outside the gene matches. The CDR3 contains 15 residues. The CDR3 sequence is CASSRDRGTGTEAFF. The CDR3 DNA reads as TGTGCCAGCTCTCGGGACAGGGGTACGGGGACTGAAGCTTTCTTT.

This clonotype was found a few times. The rearrangement links TRBV2 to TRBJ2-2; 8 nucleotides align to TRBD1. The CDR3 covers 13 residues. V lost 9 bases to trimming and J lost 7 bases; unmatched junction nucleotides: 7. CDR1 and CDR2 from the germline V gene are SNHLY and FYNNEI. CDR3 protein: CARGQGSNGELFF. CDR3 coding DNA: TGTGCCAGAGGACAGGGCTCAAACGGGGAGCTGTTTTTT. Drawing the rest from reference TRBV2 and TRBJ2-2, the complete variable domain is EPEVTQTPSHQVTQMGQEVILRCVPISNHLYFYWYRQILGQKVEFLVSFYNNEISEKSEIFDDQFSVERPDGSNFTLKIRSTKLEDSAMYFCARGQGSNGELFFGEGSRLTVL.

The chain joins TRBV20-1 to TRBJ1-6; D gene ambiguous. Germline assignment: CDR1 DFQATT and CDR2 SNEGSKA (reference sequence). The CDR3 has 14 residues. V was shortened by 1 base and J by 5 bases, with 9 bases between the two germline ends. CDR3 coding DNA: TGCAGTGCTAGAGTCCGGGATGATAATTCACCCCTCCACTTT. Its protein is CSARVRDDNSPLHF.

The rearrangement joins TRBV6-2 or TRBV6-3 to TRBJ2-7; D gene ambiguous. The germline CDR1 and CDR2 sequences are MNHEY and SVGEGT. The CDR3 length is 14 residues. Trimming removed 7 bases at V and 2 bases at J, with 15 bases between. CDR3 DNA: TGTGCCAGCACAAACCCCACCCTCGCCTACGAGCAGTACTTC. Translating gives CASTNPTLAYEQYF.

The chain carries TRBV11-2 and TRBJ2-1; 7 bases fit TRBD2. Germline loops: CDR1 SGHAT, CDR2 FQNNGV. Trimming at V came to 5 bases and at J to 4 bases, leaving 8 bases not matched to a gene. The CDR3 length is 15 residues. Here the CDR3 DNA reads TGTGCCAGCAGCCCGGGGAGCGGGGATTACAATGAGCAGTTCTTC. It encodes CASSPGSGDYNEQFF.

Turning to this clonotype: Given a much more abundant clone one base away, this may be a read error. The chain combines TRBV7-8 with TRBJ2-1, with TRBD2 as a possible D gene (5 bases). Trimming shortened V by 1 base and J by 5 bases, and 12 bases separated the two germline ends. This CDR3 comprises 15 residues. Germline CDR1 reads SGHVS; CDR2 reads FQNEAQ. The CDR3, as DNA: TGTGCCAGCAGCTTAGGGCAGGAGGAACACAATGAGCAGTTCTTC. Translating it yields CASSLGQEEHNEQFF.

The chain has TRBV20-1 and TRBJ1-3; D gene ambiguous. Per the germline V gene, CDR1 is DFQATT and CDR2 is SNEGSKA (reference sequence). The V gene lost 5 bases and the J gene lost 0 bases, with 11 bases spanning the gap. This CDR3 is built from 14 residues. As DNA, the CDR3 is TGCAGTGCTTTGGACTCCTTCTCTGGAAACACCATATATTTT. Translation gives CSALDSFSGNTIYF.

The chain uses TRBV30 and TRBJ2-7; TRBD2 agrees at 11 bases. Trimming cost V 5 bases and J 2 bases; bases outside gene matches: 8. CDR3 length: 15 amino acids. Germline lookup yields CDR1 GTSNPN and CDR2 SVGIG (reference sequence). CDR3 loop: CAWGIPGLAAYEQYF. CDR3 nucleotides: TGTGCCTGGGGGATACCGGGACTAGCGGCCTACGAGCAGTACTTC.

This clonotype was counted a few times. The chain has TRBV28 and TRBJ1-1, with no clear D. The CDR3 spans 14 residues. V lost 6 bases to trimming and J lost 1 base, with 12 bases between them. CDR1 is MDHEN and CDR2 is SYDVKM in the germline V gene. The CDR3 DNA reads as TGTGCCAGCAGGGAGGAACGAGGGAACACTGAAGCTTTCTTT. Amino acid sequence: CASREERGNTEAFF.

This clonotype showed up many times. This chain uses TRBV12-3 or TRBV12-4 with TRBJ2-1, with TRBD1 matching over 8 bases. This CDR3 has 15 amino acids. The V gene end was trimmed by 6 bases and the J gene end by 10 bases; junction bases not matched to a gene: 14. The DNA of the CDR3 is TGTGCCAGCAGCTTCACCGGGACAGGCTTATACGAGCAGTTCTTC. Protein product: CASSFTGTGLYEQFF.

Only a few counts were recorded for this clonotype. The chain employs TRBV9 and TRBJ2-3; D uncertain. CDR1 is SGDLS, CDR2 YYNGEE, per germline. The V and J ends lost 7 bases and 2 bases respectively, with 17 bases between them. The CDR3 is 15 amino acids. The CDR3 DNA reads as TGTGCCAGCTCCCCTTTTGGGGAAAACACAGATACGCAGTATTTT. It yields the protein CASSPFGENTDTQYF.

The rearrangement uses TRBV3-1 and TRBJ1-2; D gene uncertain. Trimming left V 0 bases short and J 7 bases short, with 9 bases between. Germline CDR1 reads LGHDT; CDR2 reads YNNKEL (reference sequence). This CDR3 region has 13 residues. CDR3 in DNA: TGTGCCAGCAGCCAAGATGGGAGGTTTGGCTACACCTTC. Protein: CASSQDGRFGYTF.

This clonotype was counted ten times or more. This chain connects TRBV6-5 to TRBJ2-2, with unresolved D. Germline CDR1 and CDR2: MNHEY and SVGAGI. Trimming stripped 0 bases from V and 4 bases from J, with 9 bases between. The CDR3 sequence is 15 residues long. CDR3 in amino acids: CASSYSRFGTGELFF. The CDR3 region has the DNA TGTGCCAGCAGTTACTCGAGGTTCGGCACCGGGGAGCTGTTTTTT.

This clonotype has just a few counts. The rearrangement joins TRBV11-2 to TRBJ2-7; unclear D gene. The CDR3 spans 13 residues. The V and J ends lost 0 bases and 4 bases respectively, with 7 bases between them. The germline gives CDR1 SGHAT, CDR2 FQNNGV. CDR3 nucleotide sequence: TGTGCCAGCAGCTTAGATCCGTTGTACGAGCAGTACTTC. Amino acid sequence: CASSLDPLYEQYF.